The next 11 T cell receptor beta chains were all read from a single sample in a study of CD8 T cells in ankylosing spondylitis. TCRdb processed the 5' RACE reads anew with MiXCR; each CDR3 protein has one entry. The sample has nearly 350,000 distinct CDR3 sequences, over 12% seen once. The specimen sequenced was blood, either unsorted or a sorted T cell fraction (not recorded which). These receptors were taken from a male donor with ankylosing spondylitis or in good health (not recorded which).

This clonotype was counted only a few times. V gene TRBV12-3 or TRBV12-4 combines with J gene TRBJ2-1, with D possibly matching TRBD1 (6 bases). The length of the CDR3 is 15 residues. V lost 6 bases and J lost 0, with 12 bases in between. The chain's CDR3 is CASSRDRSSYNEQFF. The CDR3 DNA reads TGTGCCAGCAGCCGAGACAGGAGCTCCTACAATGAGCAGTTCTTC.

This clonotype appeared many times. V gene TRBV7-9 combines with J gene TRBJ1-1; 7 bases fit TRBD1. V lost 10 bases and J lost 1; bases outside the gene matches: 6. CDR3 length: 13 residues. Germline CDR1 SEHNR, CDR2 FQNEAQ (reference sequence). DNA of the CDR3: TGTGCCACCACGGGGACAGCGAACACTGAAGCTTTCTTT. As protein: CATTGTANTEAFF. The full variable domain, its missing parts supplied by reference TRBV7-9 and TRBJ1-1, is DTGVSQNPRHKITKRGQNVTFRCDPISEHNRLYWYRQTLGQGPEFLTYFQNEAQLEKSRLLSDRFSAERPKGSFSTLEIQRTEQGDSAMYLCATTGTANTEAFFGQGTRLTVV.

This clonotype was found a few times. The chain is built from TRBV10-3 and TRBJ2-7, with 8 bases lining up with TRBD1. The CDR3 length is 13 residues. Germline V gene data show CDR1 as ENHRY and CDR2 as SYGVKD. Trimming at V came to 6 bases and at J to 3 bases, leaving 4 bases not matched to a gene. CDR3 bases: TGTGCCATCAGAACAGGGGGTCGCTACGAGCAGTACTTC. This gives the protein CAIRTGGRYEQYF.

This chain links TRBV20-1 with TRBJ2-7; TRBD2 agrees at 7 bases. V lost 4 bases and J lost 1; bases outside the gene matches: 7. Germline V CDR1 and CDR2: DFQATT, SNEGSKA (reference sequence). This CDR3 is 14 amino acids long. DNA of the CDR3: TGCAGTGCTACCATCGGGGGAGGGTCCTACGAGCAGTACTTC. Residues: CSATIGGGSYEQYF.

Only a few counts were recorded for this clonotype. The CDR3 here is CSAGGGHEQYF. The CDR3 nucleotides are TGCAGTGCCGGGGGGGGCCACGAGCAGTACTTC. The gene calls are TRBV20-1 and TRBJ2-7; TRBD2 aligns across 8 bases. V lost 6 bases to trimming and J lost 5 bases; unmatched junction nucleotides: 3. Germline loops: CDR1 DFQATT, CDR2 SNEGSKA (reference sequence). The CDR3 covers 11 residues.

V gene TRBV7-2 combines with J gene TRBJ1-2; 7 bases fit TRBD1. The CDR3 contains 16 residues. Germline trimming cut 4 bases from V and 7 bases from J; bases unmatched to any gene: 15. CDR1 and CDR2 (germline): SGHTA, FQGNSA. As DNA, the CDR3 is TGTGCCAGCAGCTCGTCCAGGGACAGCTTACCTGCTGGCTACACCTTC. Its protein product is CASSSSRDSLPAGYTF.

This clonotype turned up a few times. The chain links TRBV20-1 to TRBJ2-1, with a possible D match to TRBD1 (7 bases). V gave up 3 bases and J gave up 0 bases, with 9 bases separating them. Germline assignment: CDR1 DFQATT and CDR2 SNEGSKA (reference sequence). CDR3 size: 14 residues. The CDR3 nucleotides are TGCAGTGCTAGTCAGGGGGGCTCCTACAATGAGCAGTTCTTC. This translates into CSASQGGSYNEQFF.

The chain employs TRBV2 and TRBJ1-1, with D possibly being TRBD1 (5 bases). Trimming pared 11 bases from V and 8 bases from J, leaving 15 bases between. The CDR3 covers 11 residues. Per germline, CDR1 SNHLY and CDR2 FYNNEI. The CDR3 region has the DNA TGTGCCTCCTCCCTGGGGCTCGAAGCTTTCTTT. Amino acids: CASSLGLEAFF. The whole variable domain, filled in from reference TRBV2 and TRBJ1-1, reads EPEVTQTPSHQVTQMGQEVILRCVPISNHLYFYWYRQILGQKVEFLVSFYNNEISEKSEIFDDQFSVERPDGSNFTLKIRSTKLEDSAMYFCASSLGLEAFFGQGTRLTVV.

There are a few counts of this clonotype. The J gene is TRBJ2-5, the V gene TRBV20-1, with 14 bases fitting TRBD2. The junction had 11 bases not matched to a gene; V was cut back by 6 bases and J by 5 bases. The CDR3 is 16 residues long. Germline CDR1 is DFQATT and CDR2 is SNEGSKA (reference sequence). The CDR3 bases are TGCAGTGCCGAAGAGACTAGCGGGAGGGTAAGGGAGACCCAGTACTTC. This gives the protein CSAEETSGRVRETQYF.

This clonotype was seen a handful of times. The chain has TRBV12-3 or TRBV12-4 and TRBJ1-1, with D perhaps TRBD1 (6 bases). The length of the CDR3 is 14 residues. V was clipped by 0 bases and J by 6 bases, with 11 bases between them. The CDR3 DNA sequence: TGTGCCAGCAGTTTAGCAGGGGGTATGTCTGAAGCTTTCTTT. It encodes CASSLAGGMSEAFF.

As regards this clonotype: This may come from a read error, since a much larger clone is one base off. The chain couples TRBV5-6 to TRBJ1-2; D might be TRBD1 (5 bases). The CDR3 extends over 14 amino acids. The germline CDR1 and CDR2 sequences are SGHDT and YYEEEE. This CDR3 is CASSLDRNNYSYTF. CDR3 DNA: TGTGCCAGCAGCTTGGACAGGAATAACTATAGCTACACCTTC.